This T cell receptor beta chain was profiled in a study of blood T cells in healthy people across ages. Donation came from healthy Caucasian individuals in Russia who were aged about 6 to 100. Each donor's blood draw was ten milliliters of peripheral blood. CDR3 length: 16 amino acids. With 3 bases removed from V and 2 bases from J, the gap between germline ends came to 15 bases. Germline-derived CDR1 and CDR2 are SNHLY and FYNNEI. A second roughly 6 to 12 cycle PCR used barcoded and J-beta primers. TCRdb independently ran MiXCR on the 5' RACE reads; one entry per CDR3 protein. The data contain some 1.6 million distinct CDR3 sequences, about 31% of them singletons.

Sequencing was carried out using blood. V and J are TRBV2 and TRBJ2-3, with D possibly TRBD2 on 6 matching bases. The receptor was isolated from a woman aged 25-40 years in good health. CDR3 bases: TGTGCCAGCAGTGAGGGACTGGCCGAAAACACAGATACGCAGTATTTT. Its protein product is CASSEGLAENTDTQYF.